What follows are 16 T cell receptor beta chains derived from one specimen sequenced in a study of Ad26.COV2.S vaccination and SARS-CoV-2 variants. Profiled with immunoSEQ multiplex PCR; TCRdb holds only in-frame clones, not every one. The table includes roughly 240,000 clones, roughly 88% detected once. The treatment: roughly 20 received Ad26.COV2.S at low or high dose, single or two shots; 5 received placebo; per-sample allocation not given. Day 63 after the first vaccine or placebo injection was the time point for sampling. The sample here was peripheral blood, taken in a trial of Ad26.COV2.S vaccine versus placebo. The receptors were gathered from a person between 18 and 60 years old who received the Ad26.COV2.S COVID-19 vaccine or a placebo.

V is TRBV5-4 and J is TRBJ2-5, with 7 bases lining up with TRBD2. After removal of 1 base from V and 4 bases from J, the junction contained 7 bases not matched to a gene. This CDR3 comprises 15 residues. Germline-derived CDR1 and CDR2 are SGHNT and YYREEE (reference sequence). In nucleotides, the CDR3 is TGTGCCAGCAGCTTGTTGACTAGCAGTGGAGAGACCCAGTACTTC. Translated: CASSLLTSSGETQYF.

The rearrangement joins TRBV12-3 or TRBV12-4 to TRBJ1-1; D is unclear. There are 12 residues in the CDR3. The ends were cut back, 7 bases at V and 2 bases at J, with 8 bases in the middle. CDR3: CASTQVNTEAFF. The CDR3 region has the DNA TGTGCCAGCACCCAAGTTAACACTGAAGCTTTCTTT.

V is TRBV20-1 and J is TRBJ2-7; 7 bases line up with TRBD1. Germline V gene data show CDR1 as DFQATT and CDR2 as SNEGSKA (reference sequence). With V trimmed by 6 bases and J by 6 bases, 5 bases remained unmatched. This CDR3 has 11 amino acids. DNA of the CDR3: TGCAGTGCCATAACAGGGGCCGAGCAGTACTTC. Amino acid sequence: CSAITGAEQYF.

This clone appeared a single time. The CDR3 region is CASSPRQAIGEKLFF. The CDR3 DNA follows: TGTGCCAGCTCACCTAGACAGGCAATAGGCGAAAAACTGTTTTTT. The rearrangement joins TRBV18 to TRBJ1-4, with D possibly TRBD1 on 6 matching bases. The CDR3 runs to 15 residues. Trimming cost V 3 bases and J 8 bases, with 16 bases left between them. The germline V gene has CDR1 KGHSH and CDR2 LQKENI.

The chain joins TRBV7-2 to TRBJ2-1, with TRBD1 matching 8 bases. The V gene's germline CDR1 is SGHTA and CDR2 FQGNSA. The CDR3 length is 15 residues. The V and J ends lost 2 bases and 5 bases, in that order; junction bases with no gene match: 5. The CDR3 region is CASSLSRQGNNEQFF. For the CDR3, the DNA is TGTGCCAGCAGCTTAAGCCGACAGGGGAACAATGAGCAGTTCTTC. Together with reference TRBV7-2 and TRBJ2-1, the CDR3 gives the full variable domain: GAGVSQSPSNKVTEKGKDVELRCDPISGHTALYWYRQSLGQGLEFLIYFQGNSAPDKSGLPSDRFSAERTGGSVSTLTIQRTQQEDSAVYLCASSLSRQGNNEQFFGPGTRLTVL.

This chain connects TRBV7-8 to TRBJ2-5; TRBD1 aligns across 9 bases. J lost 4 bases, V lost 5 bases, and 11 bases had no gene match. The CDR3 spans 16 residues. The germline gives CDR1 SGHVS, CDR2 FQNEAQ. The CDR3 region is CASSPQTGQGRETQYF. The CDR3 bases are TGTGCCAGCAGCCCACAAACCGGACAGGGGAGAGAGACCCAGTACTTC.

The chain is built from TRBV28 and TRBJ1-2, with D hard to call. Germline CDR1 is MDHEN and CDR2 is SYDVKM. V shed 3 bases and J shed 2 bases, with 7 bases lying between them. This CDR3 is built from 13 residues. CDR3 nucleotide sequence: TGTGCCAGCAGTTTTTCCAGGAACTATGGCTACACCTTC. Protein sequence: CASSFSRNYGYTF.

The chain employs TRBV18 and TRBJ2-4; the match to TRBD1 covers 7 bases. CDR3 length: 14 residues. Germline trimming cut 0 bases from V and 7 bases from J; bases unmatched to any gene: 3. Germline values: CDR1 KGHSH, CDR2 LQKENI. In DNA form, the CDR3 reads TGTGCCAGCTCACCACCAGGGGGCGCGAACATTCAGTACTTC. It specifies CASSPPGGANIQYF.

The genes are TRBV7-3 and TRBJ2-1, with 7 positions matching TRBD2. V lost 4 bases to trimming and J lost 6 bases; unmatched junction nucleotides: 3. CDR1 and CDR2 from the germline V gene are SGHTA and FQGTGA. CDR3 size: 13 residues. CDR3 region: CASSSPGGNEQFF. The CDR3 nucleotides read TGTGCCAGCAGCTCCCCGGGAGGCAATGAGCAGTTCTTC. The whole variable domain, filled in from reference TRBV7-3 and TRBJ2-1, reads GAGVSQTPSNKVTEKGKYVELRCDPISGHTALYWYRQSLGQGPEFLIYFQGTGAADDSGLPNDRFFAVRPEGSVSTLKIQRTERGDSAVYLCASSSPGGNEQFFGPGTRLTVL.

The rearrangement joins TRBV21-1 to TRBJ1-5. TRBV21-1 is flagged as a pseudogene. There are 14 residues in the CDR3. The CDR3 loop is CASSKTGRNQPQHF. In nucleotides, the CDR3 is TGTGCCAGCAGCAAAACAGGGAGGAATCAGCCCCAGCATTTT.

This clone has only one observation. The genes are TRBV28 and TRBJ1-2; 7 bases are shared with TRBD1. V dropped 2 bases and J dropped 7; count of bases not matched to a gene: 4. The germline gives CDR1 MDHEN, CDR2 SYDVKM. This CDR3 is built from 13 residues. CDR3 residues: CASSLGQVGGYTF. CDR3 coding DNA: TGTGCCAGCAGTTTAGGACAGGTCGGTGGCTACACCTTC.

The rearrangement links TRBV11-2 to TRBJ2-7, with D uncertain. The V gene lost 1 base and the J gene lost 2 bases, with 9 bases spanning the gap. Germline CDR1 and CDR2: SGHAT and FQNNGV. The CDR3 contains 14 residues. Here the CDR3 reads CASSLALIAYEQYF. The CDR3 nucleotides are TGTGCCAGCAGCTTAGCGCTCATTGCCTACGAGCAGTACTTC.

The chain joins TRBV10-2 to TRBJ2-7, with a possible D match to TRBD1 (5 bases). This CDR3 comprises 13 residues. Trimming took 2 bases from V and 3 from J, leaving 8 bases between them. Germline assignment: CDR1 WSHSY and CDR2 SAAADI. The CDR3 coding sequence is TGCGCCAGCAGTGAGGGGGCATTCTACGAGCAGTACTTC. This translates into CASSEGAFYEQYF.

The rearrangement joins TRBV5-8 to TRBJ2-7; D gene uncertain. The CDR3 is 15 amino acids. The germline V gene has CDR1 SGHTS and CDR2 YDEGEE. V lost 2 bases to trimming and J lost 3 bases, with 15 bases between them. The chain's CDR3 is CASSFTEFFSYEQYF. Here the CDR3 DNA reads TGTGCCAGCAGCTTTACCGAGTTTTTCAGCTACGAGCAGTACTTC.

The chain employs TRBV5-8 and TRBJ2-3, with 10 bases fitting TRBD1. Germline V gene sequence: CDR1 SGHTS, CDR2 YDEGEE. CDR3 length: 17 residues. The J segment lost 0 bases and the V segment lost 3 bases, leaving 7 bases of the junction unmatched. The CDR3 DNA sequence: TGTGCCAGCAGCTCCGGGACAGGGGTAGAGAGCACAGATACGCAGTATTTT. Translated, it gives CASSSGTGVESTDTQYF.

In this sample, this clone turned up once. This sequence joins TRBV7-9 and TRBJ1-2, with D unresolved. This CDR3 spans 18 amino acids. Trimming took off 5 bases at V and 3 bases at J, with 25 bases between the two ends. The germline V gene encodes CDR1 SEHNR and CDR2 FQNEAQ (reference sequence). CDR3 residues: CASSPERWGPSVDYGYTF. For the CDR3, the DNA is TGTGCCAGCAGCCCCGAGCGATGGGGTCCCTCCGTGGACTATGGCTACACCTTC.